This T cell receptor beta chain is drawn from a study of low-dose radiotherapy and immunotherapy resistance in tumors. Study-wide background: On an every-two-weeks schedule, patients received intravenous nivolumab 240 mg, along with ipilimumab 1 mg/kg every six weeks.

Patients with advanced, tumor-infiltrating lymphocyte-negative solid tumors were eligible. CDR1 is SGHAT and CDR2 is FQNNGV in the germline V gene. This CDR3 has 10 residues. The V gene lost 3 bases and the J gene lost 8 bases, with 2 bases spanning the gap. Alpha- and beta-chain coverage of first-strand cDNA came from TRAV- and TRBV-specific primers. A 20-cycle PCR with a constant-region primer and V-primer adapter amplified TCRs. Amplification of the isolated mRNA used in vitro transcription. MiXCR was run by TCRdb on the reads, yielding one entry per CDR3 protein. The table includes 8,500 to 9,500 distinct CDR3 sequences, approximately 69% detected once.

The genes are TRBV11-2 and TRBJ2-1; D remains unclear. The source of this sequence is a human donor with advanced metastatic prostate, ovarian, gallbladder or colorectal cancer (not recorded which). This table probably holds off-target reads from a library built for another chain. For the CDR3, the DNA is TGTGCCAGCAGCTTGTATGAGCAGTTCTTC. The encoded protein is CASSLYEQFF.